The next 5 T cell receptor beta chains were all read from a single sample in a study of CD8+ T cells in alopecia areata. Extracted RNA was reverse transcribed, and the resulting cDNA served as sequencing template. TCRdb keeps only in-frame clones here, not all; method: immunoSEQ multiplex PCR. The sample has more than 95,000 clones, less than 50% seen once. Material: CD4+ T cells sorted from blood. Receptor source: a human donor with alopecia areata.

This rearrangement joins TRBV27 to TRBJ2-5, with 7 positions matching TRBD1. V was pared by 4 bases and J by 5 bases, with 7 bases of the junction left unmatched. Germline V CDR1 and CDR2: MNHEY, SMNVEV (reference sequence). CDR3 length equals 14 residues. Here the CDR3 reads CASSSNSRGETQYF. In DNA, the CDR3 is TGTGCCAGCAGTTCGAATTCCAGGGGGGAGACCCAGTACTTC.

This clone was picked up a small number of times. One end of the junction does not line up with germline, which may come from a read error. The chain recombines TRBV30 with TRBJ2-7; 11 nucleotides align to TRBD1. The CDR3 is 12 residues long. The germline gives CDR1 GTSNPN, CDR2 SVGIG (reference sequence). The CDR3 protein is CAWGTGQGASVF. CDR3 sequence (DNA): TGTGCCTGGGGGACCGGACAGGGGGCCTCCGTCTTC.

The V and J genes are TRBV5-1 and TRBJ1-1; no firm D call. Trimming cost V 3 bases and J 4 bases, with 13 bases left between them. The germline gives CDR1 SGHRS, CDR2 YFSETQ. The CDR3 spans 14 residues. The CDR3: CASSSPGVGTEAFF. As DNA, the CDR3 is TGCGCCAGCAGCTCGCCCGGGGTTGGCACTGAAGCTTTCTTT.

The gene calls are TRBV11-2 and TRBJ2-1; 10 bases fit TRBD2. J gave up 5 bases and V 5 bases, and 3 bases lay outside the gene matches. The germline V gene encodes CDR1 SGHAT and CDR2 FQNNGV. CDR3 length equals 14 residues. The CDR3 spells CASSRLAGDNEQFF. CDR3 coding DNA: TGTGCCAGCAGCCGACTAGCGGGTGACAATGAGCAGTTCTTC.

This clone was found a few times. The chain carries TRBV7-9 and TRBJ1-4, with D hard to call. Trimming took 5 bases from V and 0 from J, leaving 7 bases between them. Germline CDR1 and CDR2: SEHNR and FQNEAQ (reference sequence). This CDR3 is built from 14 residues. The CDR3 sequence: CASSLGTTNEKLFF. The CDR3 DNA follows: TGTGCCAGCAGCCTAGGAACAACTAATGAAAAACTGTTTTTT.